This is a list of T cell receptor beta chains from one sample in a study of technical replicates of blood from several donors. Data came from immunoSEQ multiplex PCR; TCRdb stores just in-frame clones and leaves some out. The sample holds tens of thousands of clones, under 98% seen once. The sequenced sample consisted of T cells isolated from PBMCs. The receptors come from a human donor in good health. The CDR3 runs from the conserved cysteine through the conserved F or W. The D gene is left open where the match is weak. For some rows the clone size is stated as once, few or many, or as a class when expanded; others skip it.

TRBJ2-1 | . | . | TRBV6-1 | TGTGCCACCTTAAGAAAGGGAGGACTTGAGCAGTTCTTC | CATLRKGGLEQFF
TRBJ2-1 | TRBD2 | . | TRBV4-2 | TGTGCCAGCAGCCAAGAGGGGGAAGCGGGAGACAATGAGCAGTTCTTC | CASSQEGEAGDNEQFF
TRBJ2-7 | . | . | TRBV27 | TGTGCCAGCAGGGGCGGGACCCTACCATTTACCTACGAGCAGTACTTC | CASRGGTLPFTYEQYF
TRBJ2-2 | . | few | TRBV2 | TGTGCCAGCAGTGAAAGGTTTTCGAAACAGGCCGGGGAGCTGTTTTTT | CASSERFSKQAGELFF
TRBJ2-7 | TRBD2 | . | TRBV16 | TGTGCCAGCAGCGCGGGGGACGAGCAGTACTTC | CASSAGDEQYF
TRBJ1-2 | . | . | TRBV27 | TGTGCCAGCATCCCCGTCGGGGGACCGTCCTATGGCTACACCTTC | CASIPVGGPSYGYTF
TRBJ1-2 | . | . | TRBV6-1 | TGTGCCAGCAGTGAAGCCGGGGGAAACTATGGCTACACCTTC | CASSEAGGNYGYTF
TRBJ2-3 | TRBD2 | . | TRBV5-4 | TGTGCCAGCAGCTTCTATCCGGGAGGCCACCCAGATACGCAGTATTTT | CASSFYPGGHPDTQYF
TRBJ1-1 | . | . | TRBV9 | TGTGCCAGAAACAGGGAGAACACTGAAGCTTTCTTT | CARNRENTEAFF
TRBJ2-7 | . | once | TRBV7-9 | TGTGCCAGCAGCGCCAGGTTTGACGAGCAGTACTTC | CASSARFDEQYF
TRBJ2-7 | . | . | TRBV29-1 | TGCAGCGTTGAGGCGGGGTTTGATGGCGAGCAGTACTTC | CSVEAGFDGEQYF
TRBJ1-3 | TRBD1 | . | TRBV9 | TGTGCCAGCAGCCCCGGACAGGTCTACTCTGGAAACACCATATATTTT | CASSPGQVYSGNTIYF
TRBJ2-2 | TRBD2 | . | TRBV5-1 | TGCGCCAGCGGAGCTATAGCGGGATTAGGCACCGGGGAGCTGTTTTTT | CASGAIAGLGTGELFF
TRBJ2-7 | TRBD1 | . | TRBV5-1 | TGCGCCAGCGGCTTGACAGGGCACGAGCAGTACTTC | CASGLTGHEQYF